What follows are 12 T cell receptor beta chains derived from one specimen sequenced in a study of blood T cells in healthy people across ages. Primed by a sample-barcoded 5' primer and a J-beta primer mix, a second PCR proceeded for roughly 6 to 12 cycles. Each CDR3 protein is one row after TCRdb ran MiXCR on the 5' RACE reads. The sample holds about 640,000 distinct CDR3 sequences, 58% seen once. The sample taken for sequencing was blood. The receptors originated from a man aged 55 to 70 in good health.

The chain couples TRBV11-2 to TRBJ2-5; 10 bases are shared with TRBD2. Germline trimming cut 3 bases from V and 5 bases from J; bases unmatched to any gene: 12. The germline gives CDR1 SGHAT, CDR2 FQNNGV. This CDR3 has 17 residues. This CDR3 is CASSFLTSGALRETQYF. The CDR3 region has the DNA TGTGCCAGCAGCTTCCTCACTAGCGGGGCCTTAAGGGAGACCCAGTACTTC.

CDR3 coding DNA: TGTGCCAGCAGCCAAGATAATCCGGGGACAGTAAGCTACGAGCAGTACTTC. Amino acids: CASSQDNPGTVSYEQYF. The chain couples TRBV4-2 to TRBJ2-4; 7 positions agree with TRBD1. The J call may not be correct, given that the DNA end is closer to TRBJ2-7. The germline V gene has CDR1 LGHNA and CDR2 YNFKEQ. The CDR3 contains 17 residues.

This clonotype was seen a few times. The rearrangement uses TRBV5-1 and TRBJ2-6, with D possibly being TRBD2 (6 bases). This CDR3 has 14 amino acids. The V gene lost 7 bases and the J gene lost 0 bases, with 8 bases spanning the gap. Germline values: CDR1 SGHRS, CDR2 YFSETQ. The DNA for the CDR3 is TGCGCCAGCTCGGAGGGCTCTGGGGCCAACGTCCTGACTTTC. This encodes CASSEGSGANVLTF.

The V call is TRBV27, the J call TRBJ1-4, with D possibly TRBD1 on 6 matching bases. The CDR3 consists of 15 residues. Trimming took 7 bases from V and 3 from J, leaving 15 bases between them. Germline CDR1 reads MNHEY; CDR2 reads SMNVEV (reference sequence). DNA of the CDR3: TGTGCCAGCAATAGATGGGGGCAGGCTAATGAAAAACTGTTTTTT. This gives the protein CASNRWGQANEKLFF.

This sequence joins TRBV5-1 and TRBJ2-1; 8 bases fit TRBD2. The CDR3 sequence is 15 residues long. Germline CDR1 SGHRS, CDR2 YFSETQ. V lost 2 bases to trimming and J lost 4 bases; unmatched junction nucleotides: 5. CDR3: CASSFGSGAYNEQFF. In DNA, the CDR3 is TGCGCCAGCAGCTTTGGTAGCGGGGCTTACAATGAGCAGTTCTTC.

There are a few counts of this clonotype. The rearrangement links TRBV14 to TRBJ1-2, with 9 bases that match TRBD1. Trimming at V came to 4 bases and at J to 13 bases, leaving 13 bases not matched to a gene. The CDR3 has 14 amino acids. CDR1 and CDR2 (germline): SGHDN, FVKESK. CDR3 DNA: TGTGCCAGCAGCCGCGGGGGACAGGGATGTTCCTTCACCTTC. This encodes CASSRGGQGCSFTF. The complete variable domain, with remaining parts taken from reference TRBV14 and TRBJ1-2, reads EAGVTQFPSHSVIEKGQTVTLRCDPISGHDNLYWYRRVMGKEIKFLLHFVKESKQDESGMPNNRFLAERTGGTYSTLKVQPAELEDSGVYFCASSRGGQGCSFTFGSGTRLTVV.

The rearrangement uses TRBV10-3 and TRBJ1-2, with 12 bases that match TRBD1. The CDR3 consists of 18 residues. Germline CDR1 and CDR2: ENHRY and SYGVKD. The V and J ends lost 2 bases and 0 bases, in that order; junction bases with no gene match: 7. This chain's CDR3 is CAISENRDRGLTNYGYTF. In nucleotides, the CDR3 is TGTGCCATCAGTGAGAATCGGGACAGGGGGCTGACTAACTATGGCTACACCTTC.

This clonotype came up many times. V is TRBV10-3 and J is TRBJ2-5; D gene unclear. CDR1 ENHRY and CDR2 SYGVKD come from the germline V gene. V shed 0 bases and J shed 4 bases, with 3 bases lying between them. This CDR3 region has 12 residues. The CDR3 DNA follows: TGTGCCATCAGTGAGTCCGGAGAGACCCAGTACTTC. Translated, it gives CAISESGETQYF.

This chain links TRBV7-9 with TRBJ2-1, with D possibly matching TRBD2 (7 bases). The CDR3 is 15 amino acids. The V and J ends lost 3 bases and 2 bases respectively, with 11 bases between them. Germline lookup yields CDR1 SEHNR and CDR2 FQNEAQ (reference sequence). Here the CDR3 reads CASSFRGGAYNEQFF. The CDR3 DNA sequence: TGTGCCAGCAGCTTTAGGGGGGGCGCCTACAATGAGCAGTTCTTC.

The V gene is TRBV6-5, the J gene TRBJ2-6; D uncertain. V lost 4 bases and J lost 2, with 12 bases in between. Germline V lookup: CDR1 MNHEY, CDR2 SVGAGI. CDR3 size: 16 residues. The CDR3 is CASSLLGSPGANVLTF. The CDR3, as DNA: TGTGCCAGCAGTTTGCTCGGGTCCCCTGGGGCCAACGTCCTGACTTTC.

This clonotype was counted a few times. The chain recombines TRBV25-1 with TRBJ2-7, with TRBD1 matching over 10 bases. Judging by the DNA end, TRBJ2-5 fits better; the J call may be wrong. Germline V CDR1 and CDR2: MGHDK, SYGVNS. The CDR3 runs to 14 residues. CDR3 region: CASSHDRGLRTQYF. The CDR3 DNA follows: TGTGCCAGCAGTCACGACAGGGGGCTACGGACCCAGTACTTC.

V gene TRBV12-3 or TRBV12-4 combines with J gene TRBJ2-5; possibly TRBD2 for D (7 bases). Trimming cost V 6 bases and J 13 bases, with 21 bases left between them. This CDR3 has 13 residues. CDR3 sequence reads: CASSTLWGGLPYF. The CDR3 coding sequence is TGTGCCAGCAGCACCCTCTGGGGGGGGCTTCCGTACTTC.